This T cell receptor beta chain emerged from a study of cytomegalovirus exposure and HLA in healthy donors. Findings and limits, study-wide: CMV serostatus was the only recorded immune exposure for donors. Within an earlier analysis, most TCR beta V segments proved productive either about 90% or about 30% of the time.

Among the donors, all were healthy bone marrow donors. As concerns this clone: The antigen is not known.

CDR1 and CDR2 from the germline V gene are SGHRS and YFSETQ. The CDR3 totals 19 residues. J was trimmed by 3 bases and V by 7 bases; bases with no gene match: 22. Amplification used 60 Vbeta primers and 13 Jbeta primers. Produced via immunoSEQ multiplex PCR; TCRdb's table is partial and in-frame only. The sample has about 190,000 clones; 85% to 90% are singletons. The chain uses TRBV5-1 and TRBJ2-1; 7 bases fit TRBD2. Sequenced input: PBMCs. The clonotype comes from a man between 25 and 39 years old in good health and CMV-seronegative. The CDR3 DNA is TGCGCCAGCGTCCCACCGCGCCCCAATCGGACTAGTTTCTACAATGAGCAGTTCTTC. Translating it yields CASVPPRPNRTSFYNEQFF.